Shown below are 6 T cell receptor beta chains from a single sample sequenced in a study of T-cell memory formation after mild COVID-19. TCRdb passed the 5' RACE reads through MiXCR, listing each CDR3 protein once. The sample lists some 260,000 distinct CDR3 sequences; about 16% were seen once. The sample was PBMCs or a T cell subset sorted from them (not recorded which). All receptors come from a man between 18 and 29 years old who had mild COVID-19 (a few samples of this study predate the infection). Cell type and time point are not known.

This clonotype showed up just a few times. The J gene is TRBJ1-1, the V gene TRBV12-3 or TRBV12-4; 10 bases align to TRBD1. The CDR3 extends over 15 amino acids. Germline trimming cut 5 bases from V and 7 bases from J; bases unmatched to any gene: 10. As DNA, the CDR3 is TGTGCCAGCAGTCCCGGGACAGGGGAGGTCGGTGAAGCTTTCTTT. Protein sequence: CASSPGTGEVGEAFF.

A few counts support this clonotype. The chain recombines TRBV12-3 or TRBV12-4 with TRBJ1-2; 12 bases align to TRBD1. The CDR3 has 15 amino acids. Trimming at V came to 4 bases and at J to 4 bases, leaving 4 bases not matched to a gene. This chain's CDR3 is CASSYGTGGSYGYTF. DNA for the CDR3: TGTGCCAGCAGTTACGGGACAGGGGGCAGCTATGGCTACACCTTC.

The V call is TRBV3-1, the J call TRBJ1-1; no firm D call. Trimming shortened V by 7 bases and J by 1 base, and 10 bases separated the two germline ends. This CDR3 has 13 amino acids. Looked up from germline, CDR1 is LGHDT and CDR2 is YNNKEL (reference sequence). This chain's CDR3 is CASTLQENTEAFF. The CDR3 DNA follows: TGTGCCAGCACCTTGCAGGAGAACACTGAAGCTTTCTTT.

This clonotype appeared many times. The rearrangement joins TRBV20-1 to TRBJ2-7; perhaps D is TRBD1 or TRBD2 (5 bases each). V gave up 0 bases and J gave up 7 bases, with 13 bases separating them. This CDR3 comprises 13 residues. Per germline, CDR1 DFQATT and CDR2 SNEGSKA (reference sequence). As DNA, the CDR3 is TGCAGTGCTAGAGATAGAGGGACCTTGGAGCAGTACTTC. Residues: CSARDRGTLEQYF.

The sample holds a few counts of this clonotype. The V and J genes are TRBV7-7 and TRBJ2-2; 7 nucleotides agree with TRBD1. After removal of 4 bases from V and 6 bases from J, the junction contained 5 bases not matched to a gene. CDR3 length: 14 residues. Germline V gene sequence: CDR1 SSHAT, CDR2 FNYEAQ (reference sequence). Written as DNA, the CDR3 is TGTGCCAGCAGCTCGACAGGGATCGCCGGGGAGCTGTTTTTT. This sequence encodes CASSSTGIAGELFF.

V usage is TRBV5-1 and J usage is TRBJ2-5; perhaps TRBD2 as D (5 bases). Germline values: CDR1 SGHRS, CDR2 YFSETQ. Trimming removed 2 bases at V and 0 bases at J, with 11 bases between. The CDR3 runs 15 residues. The CDR3 DNA sequence: TGCGCCAGCAGCTTTCTCCGGGGTAACCAAGAGACCCAGTACTTC. Translation: CASSFLRGNQETQYF. The full variable domain, with the rest looked up from reference TRBV5-1 and TRBJ2-5, is KAGVTQTPRYLIKTRGQQVTLSCSPISGHRSVSWYQQTPGQGLQFLFEYFSETQRNKGNFPGRFSGRQFSNSRSEMNVSTLELGDSALYLCASSFLRGNQETQYFGPGTRLLVL.